A single sample gave rise to the 11 T cell receptor beta chains below, sequenced in a study of human T cells and chemical hapten exposure. The time point was: pre-sensitization, week 0. Noted treatment: therapeutic diphenylcyclopropenone sensitization with weekly scalp DPC. TCRdb re-derived calls from the RACE reads in MiXCR, one entry per CDR3 protein. Of over 300,000 distinct CDR3 sequences listed, 5.1% are singletons. Sequenced here: whole blood, sampled in connection with sensitization to the hapten diphenylcyclopropenone (DPC). Receptor source: a woman between 50 and 59 years old with alopecia areata. Some clones in this sample may be carry-over from other donors' samples.

This clonotype came up many times. The rearrangement uses TRBV7-2 and TRBJ1-4, with 7 bases lining up with TRBD1. There are 14 residues in the CDR3. Per germline, CDR1 SGHTA and CDR2 FQGNSA. Unmatched junction bases numbered 8, after V lost 5 bases and J lost 8 bases. This CDR3 reads CASSLQGMGEKLFF. The CDR3 DNA is TGTGCCAGCAGCCTACAGGGGATGGGGGAAAAACTGTTTTTT.

This clonotype was observed at least ten times. The chain employs TRBV7-2 and TRBJ2-5; tentatively, D is TRBD2 (6 bases). V lost 5 bases to trimming and J lost 5 bases, with 12 bases between them. This CDR3 comprises 13 residues. CDR1 and CDR2 from the germline V gene are SGHTA and FQGNSA. The CDR3 DNA sequence: TGTGCCAGCAGCCCGATAGCGGCCGAGACCCAGTACTTC. Translated, it gives CASSPIAAETQYF.

This clonotype occurred a few times. The chain links TRBV27 to TRBJ2-7; 9 nucleotides agree with TRBD1. V shed 5 bases, J shed 2 bases, and the junction held 7 bases outside the gene matches. Germline V CDR1 and CDR2: MNHEY, SMNVEV (reference sequence). CDR3 length: 15 amino acids. Here the CDR3 DNA reads TGTGCCAGCAGTCCTTCCCGACAGGGGGCCTACGAGCAGTACTTC. Protein product: CASSPSRQGAYEQYF.

This clonotype occurred many times. The rearrangement joins TRBV5-5 to TRBJ2-3; D gene uncertain. Germline CDR1 and CDR2: SGHKS and YYEKEE (reference sequence). V gave up 4 bases and J gave up 4 bases, with 13 bases separating them. The CDR3 runs 14 residues. The DNA for the CDR3 is TGTGCCAGCAGCCGGCCCCGAGGCGCAGATACGCAGTATTTT. Translating it yields CASSRPRGADTQYF.

At least ten counts were recorded for this clonotype. This chain connects TRBV20-1 to TRBJ2-1; D could derive from TRBD1 or TRBD2 (6 bases each). The CDR3 totals 16 residues. V was pared by 3 bases and J by 3 bases, with 18 bases between. Germline V gives CDR1 DFQATT, CDR2 SNEGSKA (reference sequence). The CDR3 DNA is TGCAGTGCTAGCACCTTAGGGGGGAGATACTACAATGAGCAGTTCTTC. It codes for CSASTLGGRYYNEQFF.

This clonotype came up many times. The chain is built from TRBV2 and TRBJ2-2; D call uncertain. This CDR3 region has 14 residues. The V gene lost 0 bases and the J gene lost 7 bases, with 9 bases spanning the gap. Germline CDR1 and CDR2: SNHLY and FYNNEI. CDR3: CASSEAQRVGELFF. In nucleotides, the CDR3 is TGTGCCAGCAGTGAAGCGCAAAGGGTCGGGGAGCTGTTTTTT.

On this clonotype: Since a much larger clone is just one base distant, this may be a read error. V gene TRBV7-2 combines with J gene TRBJ2-7; D remains unclear. CDR3 length equals 13 residues. Per germline, CDR1 SGHTA and CDR2 FQGNSA. CDR3 sequence (DNA): TGTGCCACCAGCCCAGAGGTTGCCCTCGAGCAGTACTTC. Translation: CATSPEVALEQYF.

This clonotype has a count of ten or more. The rearrangement uses TRBV27 and TRBJ2-7; TRBD2 matches at 11 bases. V was pared by 2 bases and J by 11 bases, with 5 bases of the junction left unmatched. Germline values: CDR1 MNHEY, CDR2 SMNVEV (reference sequence). This CDR3 is 13 amino acids long. The CDR3 nucleotides read TGTGCCAGCAGTTTAAAGGGACTAGCGGCCGAGTACTTC. Its translation: CASSLKGLAAEYF.

This sequence joins TRBV27 and TRBJ1-5, with 9 bases fitting TRBD1. Trimming removed 6 bases from V and 6 bases from J; junction bases left unmatched: 6. Germline-derived CDR1 and CDR2 are MNHEY and SMNVEV (reference sequence). CDR3 length: 14 residues. This CDR3 is CASSLQGASQPQHF. The CDR3 DNA is TGTGCCAGCAGCCTACAGGGGGCCTCTCAGCCCCAGCATTTT.

This chain connects TRBV7-9 to TRBJ1-5; 7 bases agree with TRBD1. CDR3 size: 14 residues. In germline, CDR1 is SEHNR, CDR2 FQNEAQ (reference sequence). After removal of 5 bases from V and 11 bases from J, the junction contained 12 bases not matched to a gene. This CDR3 is CASSETGASGAQHF. DNA for the CDR3: TGTGCCAGCAGCGAAACAGGGGCCAGCGGGGCCCAGCATTTT.

This clonotype was counted at least ten times. The rearrangement uses TRBV20-1 and TRBJ2-3; 8 nucleotides match TRBD2. The CDR3 is 16 residues long. CDR1 DFQATT and CDR2 SNEGSKA come from the germline V gene (reference sequence). CDR3 amino acids: CSGASGSGGSTDTQYF. CDR3 in DNA: TGCAGCGGGGCGAGCGGGAGTGGGGGAAGCACAGATACGCAGTATTTT.